This T cell receptor (beta chain) came from a study of vaccination and CD4 T cells after COVID-19 (dated by TCRdb to between 2021 and 2024). Study-wide context: Convalescent patients had a positive SARS-CoV-2 result on nasal swab PCR, and of these patients, nine had mild disease and one had severe disease. In control cultures, a CEFX viral epitope pool was used as positive control, an HIV-1 Nef peptide pool was used as negative control, or no peptide was added. Participants received two doses of either the Pfizer-BioNTech BNT162b2 vaccine (n=8) or the Moderna mRNA-1273 vaccine (n=2). For stimulating the cultures, overlapping spike peptide pools were used, derived from SARS-CoV-2 as well as from the common cold coronaviruses HCoV-NL63, HCoV-OC43 and HCoV-229E. Six males and four females were included in the convalescent cohort, with two Hispanic individuals, seven Caucasians, two Asians and one multiracial person represented. In 10 COVID-19 convalescent patients and a few infection-naive healthy vaccine recipients, the spike-specific CD4+ TCR repertoire before mRNA vaccination was compared with the repertoire after mRNA vaccination. Post-COVID blood samples from convalescent patients were collected a median of around 110 days after diagnosis, with a range of roughly 35 to 161 days. The time from the second vaccine dose to post-vaccine blood sampling had a median of roughly 79 days and ranged from about 14 to 241 days.

The sample's treatment or condition, from its label and the paper: 10-day PBMC culture with coronavirus spike peptide pools or control peptides (ViraFEST assay). The ViraFEST assay was used in the study, in which antigen-specific T cells were expanded with peptide pools and expanded clonotypes were subsequently identified by TCR sequencing. The convalescent patients' positive SARS-CoV-2 PCR tests were from March to December 2020, which was before the Alpha, Beta and Delta variants emerged in the United States. Under 2.5 million PBMCs per well were cultured in IMDM with approximately 5% human AB serum and roughly 9.3 IU/ml IL-2, plus 10 ug/ml peptide pools. Half of the culture medium was replaced with fresh IL-2-containing medium on days 3 and 7. Once the cells had been in culture for about 10 days, the EasySep CD4+ T cell isolation kit was used to isolate CD4+ T cells by negative selection. PBMCs were separated from whole blood using Ficoll-Paque Plus gradient centrifugation and then either used fresh or cryopreserved at -140C. Culture conditions were generally each tested in triplicate wells.

Libraries were built with PCR. TCR sequencing of DNA from cultured CD4+ T cells used the Oncomine TCR Beta short-read assay at the Johns Hopkins FTIC core. The QIAamp micro DNA kit was used to extract genomic DNA from the cultured CD4+ T cells. The Oncomine TCR Beta libraries from cultured CD4+ T cells were pooled using unique dual indexes and then sequenced on an Illumina iSeq 100. On the study's bioinformatics: Non-productive sequences were removed, and CDR3s that did not start with C, did not end with F or W, or were shorter than 7 amino acids were discarded. Antigen-specific clonotypes were identified using the MANAFEST web application through comparison of peptide-stimulated wells with reference and other culture wells. To be called positive, a clone needed an FDR below 0.05, an odds ratio above 5, and a productive frequency above 0.1% in at least two of three replicate wells. A clonotype was classed as cross-reactive if the clonotype showed significant expansion both in SARS-CoV-2 spike wells and in at least one common cold coronavirus spike condition. Using R version 3.6.1, CDR3 homology was evaluated through Levenshtein distances (stringdist) along with unrooted phylogenetic trees (ape). TCRdb itself trimmed the public reads at Q25 with fastp, ran MiXCR and retained productive beta chains. Every CDR3 protein is listed once, alongside the most common genes and DNA of its rows. It is TCRdb's table, rather than the study itself, that gives the V and J calls and clone size. For this sample there are about 5,200 distinct CDR3 sequences; 25% to 35% appear just once. The ten largest clonotypes hold about 21% of the sample.

The CDR3 holds 15 amino acids from the cysteine to the phenylalanine. Only the CDR3 portion is preserved as DNA: 45 bases, with reading frame beginning at the first base. Compared with germline, V lacks 5 bases and J lacks 3 bases; bases without a gene match: 5. For CDR1 and CDR2, the germline V gene lists SGHTA and FQGNSA. In regard to this clonotype: The target of this receptor is not known. Per-base qualities were not stored, and no clone one base away is much larger.

The research as a whole found: An increase in the median number of SARS-CoV-2-reactive clonotypes from 20 to 25 after infection to 38 after vaccination was observed, but the change was not found to be significant. The number of convalescent patients in the study was relatively small, and the study did not examine early timepoints following natural infection. In convalescent patients, a median approximately 90% of post-vaccine SARS-CoV-2-reactive clones were detected only after vaccination, suggesting vaccine-specific priming. Of the vaccine-specific clones in convalescent patients, 304 of 307, or nearly all, reacted only to SARS-CoV-2 spike and did not cross-react with common cold coronaviruses.

The rearranged chain carries TRBV7-2 and TRBJ2-7; TRBD2 fits 12 bases in the junction. The sample consisted of CD4+ T cells from blood, cultured in vitro, taken after SARS-CoV-2 vaccination. This receptor was taken from a human donor who had recovered from COVID-19. The nucleotides read TGTGCCAGCAGCCGCTCGGGACTAGCGGGCTACGAGCAGTACTTC. Translation gives CASSRSGLAGYEQYF. The reference TRBV7-2 and TRBJ2-7 proteins fill in what lies around the CDR3, so the full variable domain reads GAGVSQSPSNKVTEKGKDVELRCDPISGHTALYWYRQSLGQGLEFLIYFQGNSAPDKSGLPSDRFSAERTGGSVSTLTIQRTQQEDSAVYLCASSRSGLAGYEQYFGPGTRLTVT.